The 28 T cell receptor beta chains given below trace back to one sample, sequenced in a study of control samples from healthy donors and cancer patients. The table came from immunoSEQ multiplex PCR; TCRdb's copy has only in-frame clones and leaves some out. Found here are around 120,000 clones, 80% to 90% of them singletons; the top ten hold 2.9%. The sequencing input was blood. The receptor set was obtained from a man between 60 and 70 years old in good health.

The rearrangement links TRBV6-5 to TRBJ1-1, with 8 nucleotides matching TRBD1. Germline V gives CDR1 MNHEY, CDR2 SVGAGI. The CDR3 length is 13 residues. V lost 6 bases and J lost 7; bases outside the gene matches: 7. CDR3 sequence (DNA): TGTGCCAGCAGCCGTGGACAGGGCGGTGAAGCTTTCTTT. Protein: CASSRGQGGEAFF.

The rearrangement uses TRBV6-5 and TRBJ1-4; 10 bases match TRBD1. Germline V lookup: CDR1 MNHEY, CDR2 SVGAGI. The junction had 11 bases not matched to a gene; V was cut back by 8 bases and J by 8 bases. The CDR3 has 15 residues. The CDR3, as DNA: TGTGCCAGCCTTCAGACAGGGGGCCCTAGGGAAAAACTGTTTTTT. Protein: CASLQTGGPREKLFF.

The chain has TRBV4-1 and TRBJ2-1; 8 nucleotides match TRBD1. Germline CDR1 and CDR2: MGHRA and YSYEKL. The trim removed 2 bases at V and 6 bases at J, leaving 3 bases unmatched. This CDR3 has 14 residues. Here the CDR3 DNA reads TGCGCCAGCAGCCAATCTGACAGGGGCAATGAGCAGTTCTTC. This codes for CASSQSDRGNEQFF.

The chain uses TRBV28 and TRBJ2-2; 9 bases are a match to TRBD1. Germline V CDR1 and CDR2: MDHEN, SYDVKM. The CDR3 is made up of 15 amino acids. V was clipped by 1 base and J by 4 bases; unmatched bases: 1. DNA for the CDR3: TGTGCCAGCAGTTTATCGGGACAGGGCACCGGGGAGCTGTTTTTT. This sequence encodes CASSLSGQGTGELFF.

This chain links TRBV7-9 with TRBJ2-3; TRBD2 aligns across 13 bases. The trim removed 5 bases at V and 1 base at J, leaving 3 bases unmatched. Germline CDR1 SEHNR, CDR2 FQNEAQ (reference sequence). CDR3 length equals 16 residues. The DNA of the CDR3 is TGTGCCAGCAGCATAGGGACTAGCGGGGGCACAGATACGCAGTATTTT. Translated: CASSIGTSGGTDTQYF.

The chain couples TRBV12-3 or TRBV12-4 to TRBJ1-1; no definite D call. The V gene lost 0 bases and the J gene lost 11 bases, with 10 bases spanning the gap. CDR3 length: 12 residues. CDR3 bases: TGTGCCAGCAGTTTAGCGGCAGGTGGGGCTTTCTTT. Protein: CASSLAAGGAFF.

The V and J genes are TRBV30 and TRBJ1-3; D is unresolved. The CDR3 covers 14 residues. The ends were cut back, 5 bases at V and 0 bases at J, with 11 bases in the middle. Germline CDR1 reads GTSNPN; CDR2 reads SVGIG (reference sequence). The CDR3 is CAWSWSDSGNTIYF. The CDR3 DNA follows: TGTGCCTGGTCATGGAGTGACTCTGGAAACACCATATATTTT.

The J gene is TRBJ1-5, the V gene TRBV5-1; D may be TRBD1 (6 bases). CDR1 SGHRS and CDR2 YFSETQ come from the germline V gene. This CDR3 comprises 16 residues. V was shortened by 0 bases and J by 6 bases, with 16 bases between the two germline ends. The CDR3 coding sequence is TGCGCCAGCAGCTTGGGGGGCACAGGGATGGGTCAGCCCCAGCATTTT. Its translation: CASSLGGTGMGQPQHF.

The chain joins TRBV28 to TRBJ1-2; D not certain. Deletions cut 5 bases from V and 2 bases from J, with 15 bases between. CDR3 length equals 15 residues. Per the germline V gene, CDR1 is MDHEN and CDR2 is SYDVKM. As DNA, the CDR3 is TGTGCCAGCAGTACCGCAGGACCCCTAAACTATGGCTACACCTTC. Translating it yields CASSTAGPLNYGYTF.

This clone was picked up a small number of times. The chain combines TRBV18 with TRBJ1-5; perhaps TRBD1 as D (6 bases). The CDR3 runs to 16 residues. Per the germline V gene, CDR1 is KGHSH and CDR2 is LQKENI. V lost 3 bases and J 4 bases, leaving 16 bases between the germline ends. The CDR3 is CASSPAGTIDNQPQHF. The CDR3 coding sequence is TGTGCCAGCTCACCTGCCGGGACAATTGATAATCAGCCCCAGCATTTT.

A note on this clone: Other nucleotide sequences from this sample produce the same CDR3. The rearrangement uses TRBV18 and TRBJ1-3; TRBD1 agrees at 8 bases. Per germline, CDR1 KGHSH and CDR2 LQKENI. This CDR3 region has 15 residues. The trim removed 6 bases at V and 0 bases at J, leaving 4 bases unmatched. CDR3 amino acids: CASSAGTGSGNTIYF. CDR3 coding DNA: TGTGCCAGCTCGGCCGGGACAGGCTCTGGAAACACCATATATTTT.

To note about this clone: This CDR3 is also generated by other DNA sequences in the sample. The chain joins TRBV28 to TRBJ1-5; D gene uncertain. Germline CDR1 is MDHEN and CDR2 is SYDVKM. The CDR3 totals 14 residues. V dropped 3 bases and J dropped 2 bases, with 8 bases sitting between them. The CDR3 is CASSFRLGNQPQHF. The CDR3 DNA follows: TGTGCCAGCAGTTTCCGGTTAGGCAATCAGCCCCAGCATTTT.

The chain carries TRBV6-6 and TRBJ2-1; 9 bases line up with TRBD1. The V and J ends lost 5 bases and 4 bases, in that order; junction bases with no gene match: 6. The CDR3 totals 15 residues. In germline, CDR1 is MNHNY, CDR2 SVGAGI (reference sequence). The CDR3 is CASSRGQGKYNEQFF. The DNA for the CDR3 is TGTGCCAGCAGTCGGGGACAGGGCAAATACAATGAGCAGTTCTTC.

V gene TRBV27 combines with J gene TRBJ1-1; a possible D gene is TRBD1 (5 bases). Germline V lookup: CDR1 MNHEY, CDR2 SMNVEV (reference sequence). Deletions cut 6 bases from V and 2 bases from J, with 13 bases between. CDR3 length: 14 amino acids. CDR3 sequence reads: CASRFSGTNTEAFF. DNA for the CDR3: TGTGCCAGCAGGTTTTCAGGGACCAACACTGAAGCTTTCTTT.

The gene calls are TRBV5-6 and TRBJ2-1, with D maybe TRBD1 (6 bases). The CDR3 has 14 residues. Trimming removed 0 bases from V and 7 bases from J, with 11 bases in between. The germline gives CDR1 SGHDT, CDR2 YYEEEE. CDR3 in amino acids: CASSLGQGMNEQFF. The CDR3 nucleotides are TGTGCCAGCAGCTTGGGTCAGGGGATGAATGAGCAGTTCTTC.

This chain connects TRBV29-1 to TRBJ1-2; D might be TRBD1 (5 bases). Germline values: CDR1 SQVTM, CDR2 ANQGSEA. The CDR3 has 11 amino acids. The CDR3 sequence is CSGGGDSGYTF. CDR3 nucleotide sequence: TGCAGTGGCGGGGGAGACAGCGGCTACACCTTC.

This sequence joins TRBV5-1 and TRBJ2-5; 14 nucleotides align to TRBD2. J was trimmed by 5 bases and V by 3 bases; bases with no gene match: 18. The CDR3 sequence is 20 residues long. Germline V gene sequence: CDR1 SGHRS, CDR2 YFSETQ. CDR3 nucleotide sequence: TGCGCCAGCAGCTACAGCTTGGGTAGTGGACTAGCGGGGGGCCCGGAGACCCAGTACTTC. It codes for CASSYSLGSGLAGGPETQYF. Full variable domain (outside the CDR3, taken from reference TRBV5-1 and TRBJ2-5): KAGVTQTPRYLIKTRGQQVTLSCSPISGHRSVSWYQQTPGQGLQFLFEYFSETQRNKGNFPGRFSGRQFSNSRSEMNVSTLELGDSALYLCASSYSLGSGLAGGPETQYFGPGTRLLVL.

This clone was observed a handful of times. The gene calls are TRBV19 and TRBJ1-2; D is unclear. In germline, CDR1 is LNHDA, CDR2 SQIVND (reference sequence). This CDR3 has 12 amino acids. The germline V and J ends were trimmed by 3 bases and 5 bases, with 7 bases remaining between them. CDR3 DNA sequence: TGTGCCAGTAGTATTGACGGGTATGGCTACACCTTC. It is translated as CASSIDGYGYTF.

This sequence joins TRBV19 and TRBJ1-2; D ambiguous. Trimming pared 5 bases from V and 8 bases from J, leaving 9 bases between. The germline V gene has CDR1 LNHDA and CDR2 SQIVND (reference sequence). CDR3 length: 11 residues. CDR3 bases: TGTGCCAGTAGTCGGGATCGGGGCTACACCTTC. Translating it yields CASSRDRGYTF.

The chain recombines TRBV18 with TRBJ1-6; no firm D call. V was trimmed by 0 bases and J by 0 bases, leaving 12 bases between them. The CDR3 contains 18 residues. The V gene's germline CDR1 is KGHSH and CDR2 LQKENI. The CDR3 here is CASSPPERESSYNSPLHF. The CDR3 DNA sequence: TGTGCCAGCTCACCACCGGAGCGAGAGAGCTCCTATAATTCACCCCTCCACTTT.

The chain links TRBV19 to TRBJ2-3; the match to TRBD2 covers 8 bases. The ends lost 6 bases at V and 0 bases at J; junction bases unmatched: 5. CDR1 is LNHDA and CDR2 is SQIVND in the germline V gene (reference sequence). The CDR3 covers 15 residues. This CDR3 is CASSSSGLSTDTQYF. DNA for the CDR3: TGTGCCAGTAGCTCTAGCGGGCTTAGCACAGATACGCAGTATTTT.

This clone was counted only a few times. The chain carries TRBV12-3 or TRBV12-4 and TRBJ1-1, with D possibly TRBD1 on 5 matching bases. V was clipped by 3 bases and J by 4 bases, with 9 bases between them. This CDR3 is built from 13 residues. This chain's CDR3 is CASSFRAATEAFF. In DNA form, the CDR3 reads TGTGCCAGCAGTTTCAGGGCGGCCACTGAAGCTTTCTTT.

The count of this clone is one. The V and J genes are TRBV4-3 and TRBJ2-3; 16 nucleotides match TRBD2. Germline lookup yields CDR1 LGHNA and CDR2 YSLEER. The CDR3 totals 20 residues. The V gene end was trimmed by 3 bases and the J gene end by 2 bases; junction bases not matched to a gene: 11. For the CDR3, the DNA is TGCGCCAGCAGCCAGGCCCCCGGGACTAGCGGGGGGGCGACCACAGATACGCAGTATTTT. Its translation is CASSQAPGTSGGATTDTQYF.

The chain joins TRBV7-2 to TRBJ1-2; D perhaps matches TRBD1 (5 bases). The V and J ends lost 1 base and 4 bases respectively, with 7 bases between them. Germline loops: CDR1 SGHTA, CDR2 FQGNSA. The CDR3 length is 13 residues. The CDR3, as DNA: TGTGCCAGCAGCTTAGGAGGGACCTATGGCTACACCTTC. It specifies CASSLGGTYGYTF.

The CDR3: CASRPDRGLFEAFF. As DNA, the CDR3 is TGTGCCAGCAGACCCGACAGGGGGCTATTTGAAGCTTTCTTT. The J gene is TRBJ1-1, the V gene TRBV28; 10 bases agree with TRBD1. CDR3 size: 14 residues. Germline V gene lookup returns CDR1 MDHEN and CDR2 SYDVKM. The V and J ends lost 6 bases and 7 bases, in that order; junction bases with no gene match: 8. The variable domain in full, with the rest retrieved from reference TRBV28 and TRBJ1-1, is DVKVTQSSRYLVKRTGEKVFLECVQDMDHENMFWYRQDPGLGLRLIYFSYDVKMKEKGDIPEGYSVSREKKERFSLILESASTNQTSMYLCASRPDRGLFEAFFGQGTRLTVV.

This chain uses TRBV19 with TRBJ2-7; 11 nucleotides match TRBD2. The CDR3 extends over 15 amino acids. Germline loops: CDR1 LNHDA, CDR2 SQIVND (reference sequence). The V and J ends lost 5 bases and 9 bases, in that order; junction bases with no gene match: 12. The CDR3 loop is CASSLTSGGPGGQYF. CDR3 DNA: TGTGCCAGTAGTTTAACTAGCGGGGGCCCCGGCGGGCAGTACTTC. Full variable domain (missing parts from reference TRBV19 and TRBJ2-7): DGGITQSPKYLFRKEGQNVTLSCEQNLNHDAMYWYRQDPGQGLRLIYYSQIVNDFQKGDIAEGYSVSREKKESFPLTVTSAQKNPTAFYLCASSLTSGGPGGQYFGPGTRLTVT.

The rearrangement joins TRBV19 to TRBJ1-6; D call uncertain. V was cut by 6 bases and J by 6 bases, with 15 bases left in between. Germline CDR1 and CDR2: LNHDA and SQIVND (reference sequence). This CDR3 has 15 residues. The CDR3 nucleotides read TGTGCCAGTAGACGGGCCACTACTTTTAATTCACCCCTCCACTTT. This sequence encodes CASRRATTFNSPLHF.

The chain joins TRBV6-5 to TRBJ1-1, with 8 bases fitting TRBD1. The CDR3 extends over 14 amino acids. Germline V gives CDR1 MNHEY, CDR2 SVGAGI. V lost 7 bases to trimming and J lost 0 bases; unmatched junction nucleotides: 4. CDR3 sequence: CASTRTGMNTEAFF. CDR3 in DNA: TGTGCCAGCACCCGGACAGGGATGAACACTGAAGCTTTCTTT.